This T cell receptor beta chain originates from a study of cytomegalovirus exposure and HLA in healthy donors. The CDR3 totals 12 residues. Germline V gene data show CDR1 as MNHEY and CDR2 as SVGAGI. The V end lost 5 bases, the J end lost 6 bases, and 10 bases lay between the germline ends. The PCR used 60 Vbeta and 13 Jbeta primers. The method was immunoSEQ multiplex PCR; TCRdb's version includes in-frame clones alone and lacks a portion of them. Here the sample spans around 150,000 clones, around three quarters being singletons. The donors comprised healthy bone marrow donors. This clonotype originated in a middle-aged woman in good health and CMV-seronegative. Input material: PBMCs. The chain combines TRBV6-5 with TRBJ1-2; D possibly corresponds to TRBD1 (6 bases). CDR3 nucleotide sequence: TGTGCCAGCAGTCCGGGACATCATGGCTACACCTTC. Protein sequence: CASSPGHHGYTF.